This T cell receptor (beta chain) was identified in a study of shared clonotypes between healthy human individuals. Study-wide results and caveats: The genetic and exposure-history diversity represented was limited by few donors. What naive subsets generally showed was a larger estimated richness than memory subsets showed. Some naive CD4 clonotypes, 5% to 5.5%, turned up in common across a few donors.

The V gene end was trimmed by 0 bases and the J gene end by 2 bases; junction bases not matched to a gene: 7. The CDR3 spans 16 residues. From germline, CDR1 is MNHNS and CDR2 SASEGT. Points on this clone: Its antigen is not known.

Free of recent acute infections or vaccinations, the donors were healthy HIV-negative adults. Only in-frame clones appear in the TCRdb table, and some are missing; sequencing was by immunoSEQ multiplex PCR. The data contain a few hundred thousand clones, 90% to 98% of them singletons. The source is a man aged 25 to 45 in good health. The chain has TRBV6-1 and TRBJ2-7; 7 nucleotides match TRBD2. Specimen: memory CD8+ T cells sorted from blood. Subset of the sample: CD45RO+ cells pooled with CCR7-negative TemRA cells. The CDR3 coding sequence is TGTGCCAGCAGTGAAGCGGGAGGGACGAACCCCTACGAGCAGTACTTC. Protein: CASSEAGGTNPYEQYF.